The 14 T cell receptor beta chains below all came from one sample that was sequenced in a study of shared clonotypes between healthy human individuals. The protocol was immunoSEQ multiplex PCR, while the TCRdb copy is restricted to in-frame clones and leaves out a portion. The table lists about 2.3 million clones, around 93% of them singletons. The sequencing input was naive CD4+ T cells from PBMCs. Subset: CD45RA+ positively selected. The receptors here all came from a man younger than 30 in good health. Some clones in this sample may be carry-over from other donors' samples.

The gene calls are TRBV5-1 and TRBJ2-1; 14 positions match TRBD2. J was trimmed by 9 bases and V by 4 bases; bases with no gene match: 3. The length of the CDR3 is 14 residues. Germline values: CDR1 SGHRS, CDR2 YFSETQ. The CDR3 protein is CASSAGTSGSEQFF. The CDR3 DNA reads TGCGCCAGCAGCGCCGGGACTAGCGGGAGTGAGCAGTTCTTC.

This sequence joins TRBV28 and TRBJ2-3, with D tentatively TRBD2 (6 bases). V dropped 7 bases and J dropped 1 base, with 9 bases sitting between them. CDR1 is MDHEN and CDR2 is SYDVKM in the germline V gene. The CDR3 is 13 amino acids. CDR3 sequence reads: CASIGGGTDTQYF. CDR3 DNA sequence: TGTGCCAGCATCGGCGGGGGCACAGATACGCAGTATTTT.

Remarks on this clone: In the same sample, other DNA sequences code for this CDR3. The chain combines TRBV18 with TRBJ2-7; the D gene could be TRBD1 or TRBD2 (5 bases each). The length of the CDR3 is 14 residues. The V gene lost 3 bases and the J gene lost 1 base, with 10 bases spanning the gap. Germline assignment: CDR1 KGHSH and CDR2 LQKENI. Here the CDR3 DNA reads TGTGCCAGCTCACCTCGGGACGGATCCTACGAGCAGTACTTC. Protein: CASSPRDGSYEQYF. The complete variable domain, with remaining parts taken from reference TRBV18 and TRBJ2-7, reads NAGVMQNPRHLVRRRGQEARLRCSPMKGHSHVYWYRQLPEEGLKFMVYLQKENIIDESGMPKERFSAEFPKEGPSILRIQQVVRGDSAAYFCASSPRDGSYEQYFGPGTRLTVT.

The genes are TRBV23-1 and TRBJ1-2, with D tentatively TRBD1 (6 bases). TRBV23-1 is assigned to the ORF class and has an uncertain function. Trimming took off 4 bases at V and 4 bases at J, with 13 bases between the two ends. The CDR3 has 14 amino acids. Written as DNA, the CDR3 is TGCGCCAGCAGTCCCAGGGGCCTCTCCTATGGCTACACCTTC. Translated: CASSPRGLSYGYTF.

The CDR3 loop is CASSKTGGSNQPQHF. The CDR3 DNA sequence: TGTGCCAGCAGTAAAACAGGAGGGAGCAATCAGCCCCAGCATTTT. The chain carries TRBV27 and TRBJ1-5, with a possible D match to TRBD1 (5 bases). Germline-derived CDR1 and CDR2 are MNHEY and SMNVEV (reference sequence). This CDR3 spans 15 amino acids. V lost 5 bases and J 1 base, leaving 12 bases between the germline ends.

This chain links TRBV11-2 with TRBJ1-3, with unresolved D. The CDR3 sequence is 16 residues long. Looked up from germline, CDR1 is SGHAT and CDR2 is FQNNGV. The V end was cut by 5 bases, the J end by 0 bases, with 14 bases between. The CDR3 loop reads CASSLERHSSGNTIYF. In DNA form, the CDR3 reads TGTGCCAGCAGCCTTGAACGCCACAGCTCTGGAAACACCATATATTTT.

V and J are TRBV29-1 and TRBJ2-6, with 9 bases fitting TRBD1. The CDR3 extends over 16 amino acids. Germline V CDR1 and CDR2: SQVTM, ANQGSEA. With 7 bases clipped from V and 4 bases from J, the junction kept 11 bases outside the gene matches. This chain's CDR3 is CSASGTGQRGANVLTF. CDR3 bases: TGCAGCGCGTCCGGGACAGGGCAAAGAGGGGCCAACGTCCTGACTTTC.

The J gene is TRBJ1-1, the V gene TRBV5-1; D might be TRBD1 (5 bases). CDR1 SGHRS and CDR2 YFSETQ come from the germline V gene. Trimming left V 4 bases short and J 5 bases short, with 15 bases between. This CDR3 has 14 residues. The CDR3 protein is CASSGRQGGTEAFF. The CDR3 nucleotides read TGCGCCAGCAGCGGTCGGCAGGGAGGAACTGAAGCTTTCTTT.

This rearrangement joins TRBV30 to TRBJ2-1, with 14 bases matching TRBD2. The V segment lost 7 bases and the J segment 8 bases; nucleotides outside the gene matches: 4. The CDR3 spans 13 residues. Germline V lookup: CDR1 GTSNPN, CDR2 SVGIG (reference sequence). The CDR3 sequence: CALTSGRAHEQFF. As DNA, the CDR3 is TGTGCCTTGACTAGCGGGAGGGCCCATGAGCAGTTCTTC.

This sequence joins TRBV11-2 and TRBJ2-5; 7 nucleotides match TRBD1. The CDR3 contains 15 residues. In germline, CDR1 is SGHAT, CDR2 FQNNGV. After removal of 5 bases from V and 3 bases from J, the junction contained 9 bases not matched to a gene. CDR3 sequence: CASSAYPGQKETQYF. Here the CDR3 DNA reads TGTGCCAGCAGCGCATATCCGGGACAGAAAGAGACCCAGTACTTC.

CDR3 DNA: TGTGCCATCAACTCGAGCAGGGGAAGGGGCTACACCTTC. This sequence encodes CAINSSRGRGYTF. V and J are TRBV10-3 and TRBJ1-2; D is perhaps TRBD1 (6 bases). The germline gives CDR1 ENHRY, CDR2 SYGVKD. V shed 7 bases and J shed 8 bases, with 17 bases lying between them. The CDR3 has 13 residues.

This chain uses TRBV5-4 with TRBJ2-2; a weak D match, TRBD2 (5 bases). Germline CDR1 SGHNT, CDR2 YYREEE (reference sequence). CDR3 length equals 15 residues. Trimming left V 1 base short and J 6 bases short, with 13 bases between. In DNA form, the CDR3 reads TGTGCCAGCAGCTTGAGCGGTAGTTTACCCGGGGAGCTGTTTTTT. Encoded protein: CASSLSGSLPGELFF.

J is TRBJ2-2 and V is TRBV5-1; 10 positions agree with TRBD2. In germline, CDR1 is SGHRS, CDR2 YFSETQ. V lost 0 bases, J lost 7 bases, and 6 bases stayed unmatched. The CDR3 runs 16 residues. CDR3 sequence reads: CASSLELAGVLGELFF. CDR3 nucleotides: TGCGCCAGCAGCTTGGAGCTAGCGGGAGTTCTCGGGGAGCTGTTTTTT.

The chain links TRBV15 to TRBJ2-2, with a weak D call TRBD2 (6 bases). The CDR3 loop spans 15 amino acids. Germline values: CDR1 LNHNV, CDR2 YYDKDF (reference sequence). V gave up 3 bases and J gave up 1 base, with 9 bases separating them. The CDR3 coding sequence is TGTGCCACCAGCAGTCGGCGGGGGAACACCGGGGAGCTGTTTTTT. This sequence encodes CATSSRRGNTGELFF.